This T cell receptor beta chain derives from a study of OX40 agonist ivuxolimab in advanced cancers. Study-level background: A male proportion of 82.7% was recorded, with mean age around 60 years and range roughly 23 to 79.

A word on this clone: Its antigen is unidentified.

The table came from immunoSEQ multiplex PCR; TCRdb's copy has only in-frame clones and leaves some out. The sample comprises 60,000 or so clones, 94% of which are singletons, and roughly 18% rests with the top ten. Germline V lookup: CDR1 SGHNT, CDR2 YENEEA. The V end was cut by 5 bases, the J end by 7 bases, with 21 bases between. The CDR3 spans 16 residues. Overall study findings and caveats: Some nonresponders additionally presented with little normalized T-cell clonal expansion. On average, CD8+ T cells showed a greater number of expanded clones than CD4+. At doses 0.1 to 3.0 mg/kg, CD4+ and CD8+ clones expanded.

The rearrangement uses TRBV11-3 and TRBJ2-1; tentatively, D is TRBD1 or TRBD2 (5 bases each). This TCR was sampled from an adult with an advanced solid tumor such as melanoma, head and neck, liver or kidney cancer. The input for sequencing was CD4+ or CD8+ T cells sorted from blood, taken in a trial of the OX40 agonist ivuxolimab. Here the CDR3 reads CASSVAGTERRNEQFF. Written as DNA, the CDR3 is TGTGCCAGCAGCGTCGCCGGGACCGAGAGGAGGAATGAGCAGTTCTTC.